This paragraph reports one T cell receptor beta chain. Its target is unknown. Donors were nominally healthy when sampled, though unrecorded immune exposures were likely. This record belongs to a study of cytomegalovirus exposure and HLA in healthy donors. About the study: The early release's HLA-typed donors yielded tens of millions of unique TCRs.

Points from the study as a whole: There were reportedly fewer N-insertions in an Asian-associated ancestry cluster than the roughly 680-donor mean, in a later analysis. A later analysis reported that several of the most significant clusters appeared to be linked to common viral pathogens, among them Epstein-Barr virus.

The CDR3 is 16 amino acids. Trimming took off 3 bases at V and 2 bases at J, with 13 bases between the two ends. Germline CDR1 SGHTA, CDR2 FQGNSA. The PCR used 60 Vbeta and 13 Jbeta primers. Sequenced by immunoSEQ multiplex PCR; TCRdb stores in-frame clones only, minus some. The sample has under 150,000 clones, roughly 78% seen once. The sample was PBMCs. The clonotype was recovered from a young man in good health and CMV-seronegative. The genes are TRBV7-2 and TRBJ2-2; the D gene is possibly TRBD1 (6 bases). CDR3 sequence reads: CASSFGLTGNTGELFF. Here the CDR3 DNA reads TGTGCCAGCAGCTTCGGCCTGACAGGCAACACCGGGGAGCTGTTTTTT. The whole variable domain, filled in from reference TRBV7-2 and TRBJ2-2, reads GAGVSQSPSNKVTEKGKDVELRCDPISGHTALYWYRQSLGQGLEFLIYFQGNSAPDKSGLPSDRFSAERTGGSVSTLTIQRTQQEDSAVYLCASSFGLTGNTGELFFGEGSRLTVL.